This TCR beta chain is from a study of Ad26.COV2.S vaccination and SARS-CoV-2 variants. Study conclusions and caveats: Total T cell responses, in the TCR breadth and depth analyses, may have been underestimated. Spike-specific TCR breadth ran higher among vaccine recipients than placebo recipients. For non-spike TCRs, breadth in vaccine recipients resembled that in placebo recipients.

In germline, CDR1 is SGHDT, CDR2 YYEEEE. Unmatched junction bases numbered 10, after V lost 3 bases and J lost 2 bases. CDR3 size: 18 residues. In the case of this clone: Antigen unknown.

Method: immunoSEQ multiplex PCR; TCRdb's copy keeps in-frame clones and lacks some. The table includes around 86,000 clones, less than 85% detected once. The receptor was isolated from a human donor who had recovered from COVID-19. The sequencing here drew on peripheral blood, taken after recovery from COVID-19. The J gene is TRBJ2-3, the V gene TRBV5-6; 12 bases match TRBD2. The CDR3 sequence is CASSSRLAGASATDTQYF. The CDR3 coding sequence is TGTGCCAGCAGCTCGAGACTAGCGGGAGCCAGCGCCACAGATACGCAGTATTTT. Complete variable domain (other parts from reference TRBV5-6 and TRBJ2-3): DAGVTQSPTHLIKTRGQQVTLRCSPKSGHDTVSWYQQALGQGPQFIFQYYEEEERQRGNFPDRFSGHQFPNYSSELNVNALLLGDSALYLCASSSRLAGASATDTQYFGPGTRLTVL.